This TCR beta chain was obtained from a study of T cells in localized non-small cell lung cancer (dated by TCRdb to the early 2020s). With regard to the full study: The study analyzed T cell repertoires of hundreds of early-stage NSCLC patients, comparing tumors and uninvolved tumor-adjacent lungs. The cohort comprised 200 to 300 treatment-naïve NSCLC patients with resected, localized lung tumors. A mean age of around 69 years was recorded for the NSCLC patients, of whom under 150 were male and 90 to 110 were female. Summary of the overall study and its limitations: Because multi-region sequencing of the tumors was not done, intratumor heterogeneity could not be ruled out. Uninvolved tumor-adjacent lung showed the highest T cell clonality, higher than tumor, which suggests more focused antigenic responses in the adjacent lung. Since the design was exploratory, TCR variables were selected using unadjusted p-values with no false-discovery rate correction. A median of about 50 of the top 100 tumor clones turned up in the paired uninvolved adjacent lung, and 25 to 30 of those clones also ranked among the top 100 of that same adjacent lung. Longer overall survival was associated with higher T cell density in blood, whereas shorter survival was associated with higher clonality in adjacent lung.

At diagnosis, tumor, uninvolved tumor-adjacent lung and peripheral blood were collected and then preserved as a mix of FFPE and fresh-frozen material. For TCR repertoire profiling, blood samples were analyzed in the form of peripheral blood mononuclear cells. TCR beta CDR3 regions were sequenced from DNA using the immunoSEQ Assay. Per the authors' processing: T cell density was computed as TCR beta template counts normalized to usable DNA estimated by amplifying housekeeping genes. The preseqR package was used to estimate richness by extrapolating to 400,000 templates for PBMC samples and to 120,000 templates for tissue samples. Clonality was taken to be one minus Pielou's evenness. To identify tissue-enriched TCRs, differential abundance testing was run on productive amino-acid clonotypes with a minimum total count of 5 and an alpha of 0.1. The Jaccard Index and the Morisita Overlap Index were used to measure repertoire overlap between compartments. GLIPH grouped TCR beta CDR3s together with public tetramer-defined viral CDR3s, and a viral motif had to include at least three viral sequences and show V-gene enrichment. In TCRdb, the immuneACCESS table is reduced to in-frame sequences with V and J assigned. These tables do not hold every clone; where another copy was compared, an unresolved V gene accounts for under half, and the others remain unexplained. That table gives V, J and clone size, and the DNA gave D and trimming. The sample table contains under 45,000 clones; only one count was recorded for about 80% of them. Approximately 7.8% of the sample is held by the ten biggest clonotypes.

Spanning cysteine to phenylalanine, the CDR3 consists of 13 amino acids. Only CDR3 DNA is held: 39 bases, read in frame from base 1. Sequences MNHNY (CDR1) and SVGAGI (CDR2) are obtained from the germline V gene (reference sequence). V is pared back by 4 bases and J by 4 bases, with 8 bases lying between the germline termini. As concerns this clone: Its antigen remains unidentified. Base qualities are not recorded, but no much larger clone differs from it by a single base.

The chain links TRBV6-6 with TRBJ1-5, with no confident D gene call. The starting material was PBMCs, obtained before any cancer treatment. This TCR was sampled from a man between 40 and 70 years old with stage II lung adenocarcinoma. CDR3 region: CASSSWKNQPQHF. In nucleotides, the sequence is TGTGCCAGCAGTTCCTGGAAAAATCAGCCCCAGCATTTT.